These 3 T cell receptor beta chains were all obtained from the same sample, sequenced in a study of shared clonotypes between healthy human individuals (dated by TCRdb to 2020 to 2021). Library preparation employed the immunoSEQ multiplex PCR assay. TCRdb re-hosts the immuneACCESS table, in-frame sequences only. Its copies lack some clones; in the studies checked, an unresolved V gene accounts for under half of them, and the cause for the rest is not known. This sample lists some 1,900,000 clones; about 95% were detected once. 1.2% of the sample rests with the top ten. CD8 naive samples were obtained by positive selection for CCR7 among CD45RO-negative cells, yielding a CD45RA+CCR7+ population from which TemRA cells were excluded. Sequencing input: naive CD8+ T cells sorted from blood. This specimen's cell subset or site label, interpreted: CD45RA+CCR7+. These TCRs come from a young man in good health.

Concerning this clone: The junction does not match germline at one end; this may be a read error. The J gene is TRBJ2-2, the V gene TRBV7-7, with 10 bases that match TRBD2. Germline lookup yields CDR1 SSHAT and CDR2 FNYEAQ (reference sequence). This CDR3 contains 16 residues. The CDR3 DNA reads TGTGCTAGCAGCTTAGCTAGCGGGGGCGGTTACGGGGAGCTGTTTTTT. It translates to CASSLASGGGYGELFF. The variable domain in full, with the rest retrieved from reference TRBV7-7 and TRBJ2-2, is GAGVSQSPRYKVTKRGQDVTLRCDPISSHATLYWYQQALGQGPEFLTYFNYEAQPDKSGLPSDRFSAERPEGSISTLTIQRTEQRDSAMYRCASSLASGGGYGELFFGEGSRLTVL.

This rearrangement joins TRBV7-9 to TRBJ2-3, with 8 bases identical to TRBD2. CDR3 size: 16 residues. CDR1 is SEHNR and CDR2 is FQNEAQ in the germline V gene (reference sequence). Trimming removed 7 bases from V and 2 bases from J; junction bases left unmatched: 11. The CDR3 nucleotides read TGTGCCAGCATCGTTAATTGGACTAGCTACACAGATACGCAGTATTTT. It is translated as CASIVNWTSYTDTQYF. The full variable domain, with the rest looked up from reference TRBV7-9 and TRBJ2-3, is DTGVSQNPRHKITKRGQNVTFRCDPISEHNRLYWYRQTLGQGPEFLTYFQNEAQLEKSRLLSDRFSAERPKGSFSTLEIQRTEQGDSAMYLCASIVNWTSYTDTQYFGPGTRLTVL.

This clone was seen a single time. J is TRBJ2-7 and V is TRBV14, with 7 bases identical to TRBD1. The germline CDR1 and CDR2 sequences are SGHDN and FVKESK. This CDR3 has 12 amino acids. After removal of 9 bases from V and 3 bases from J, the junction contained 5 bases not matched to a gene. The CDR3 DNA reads TGTGCCAGTCGACAGGGTAACTACGAGCAGTACTTC. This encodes CASRQGNYEQYF.